The subject of this entry is one T cell receptor beta chain. This clone has just a few counts. Its antigen is not yet known. No clone much larger than this one lies a single base away; base qualities are absent. The sample originates from a study of beta chain features in type 1 diabetes (dated by TCRdb to about 2018). Notes on the research overall: Patients and healthy donors did not differ in mean age, gender distribution, total cell number or subset yield. A total of 85 million to 110 million sorted cells were examined across all samples, and RNA yield correlated strongly with the number of cells per subset. The study compared the TCRB repertoires of sorted circulating CD4+ T cell subsets in recently diagnosed type 1 diabetes patients with those in matched healthy donors. Regulatory and stem cell-like memory subsets were isolated from only 8 patients and roughly 8 healthy donors, whereas naive and central memory subsets came from all 28 donors. Here is what the overall study found, with its caveats: The naive, central memory and regulatory TCRB repertoires appeared to resemble one another more closely among patients than among healthy donors. Sequencing cDNA rather than genomic DNA could over-represent highly expressing activated cells, although activation and CD3 levels did not differ between groups. Fewer insertions and more nucleotide deletions at VDJ recombination sites were observed in patients with type 1 diabetes, implying thymic rearrangement abnormalities. PCR may preferentially amplify shorter templates, but because patient and control samples were amplified and corrected together, any resulting skew would affect both groups equally. In all four CD4+ subsets, TCRB CDR3 length was moderately but significantly shorter in type 1 diabetes patients. Because small numbers of individuals were included in the HLA sub-analyses, any influence of HLA type on TCRB rearrangement was left unresolved.

All of the isolated RNA was reverse transcribed with the High Capacity cDNA Reverse Transcription Kit, so expressed TCRB transcripts were sequenced. Naive, central memory and regulatory T cell samples underwent deep immunoSEQ sequencing, averaging around 3.6 million total reads per sample. Sorted cells were lysed in RLT buffer and RNA was extracted with DNase-treated RNeasy Micro or Mini kits, depending on cell number. To prevent cross-contamination, every cell subset was processed on its own, while patient and healthy donor samples were processed together. TCRB sequences were amplified from cDNA with the immunoSEQ multiplex PCR, producing 87-bp fragments spanning the CDR3 region. Amplicons were sequenced on the Illumina HiSeq platform. For the original study's pipeline: Synthetic template baselines were used to correct PCR bias computationally, reads within Hamming distance 2 were collapsed together, and singletons that could not be merged were discarded. Reads were aligned against IMGT to assign V, D and J genes, CDR3 length and insertions or deletions at six rearrangement sites. Clonotype counts were normalized to sorted cell number within each subset before computing true diversity and Gini coefficients with the tcR R package. Repertoire sharing was quantified using the overlap coefficient calculated on TCRB nucleotide sequences. Out-of-frame TCRB sequences from naive cells were analyzed as a proxy for the pre-selection repertoire. TCRdb carries this immuneACCESS record with in-frame sequences only. Its versions omit some clonotypes, under half of them owing to an unresolved V gene in the studies checked, with the rest unexplained. Clone size and V and J calls were adopted from that table, with D and trimming inferred from the DNA. The sample contains 850,000 to 900,000 clones, roughly 17% of them found a single time. The ten biggest clones cover 0.02% to 0.03% of the sample.

Each donor gave one peripheral blood draw, roughly 120 mL on average, collected into heparinised tubes. A BD FACSAria II was used to sort naive, central memory, regulatory and stem cell-like memory CD4+ T cells with a panel that included CD45RO, CCR7, CD25, CD127, CD95 and CD27. A purity above 95% was achieved for all sorted populations. PBMCs were separated immediately by Lymphoprep density gradient centrifugation and were stained directly, without being cultured. So that batch effects would be minimized, each experiment stained and sorted samples in pairs, pairing one healthy donor with one patient. V has 5 bases trimmed and J has 4 bases trimmed; junction bases matching no gene number 15. The CDR3 runs 17 amino acids, cysteine and phenylalanine included. The only DNA kept is the CDR3, 51 bases in frame from the first base. CDR1 and CDR2 are read off the germline V gene as MDHEN and SYDVKM.

The source of this sequence is a woman aged 18-30 years in good health. What was sequenced was naive CD4+ T cells from blood. The cell subset or site label corresponds to: true naive CD4+ T cells. The receptor chain draws on TRBV28 and TRBJ2-7, with 9 central nucleotides matching TRBD1. The CDR3 in this case is CASSPLQGAPGPYEQYF. The DNA reads as follows: TGTGCCAGCAGTCCGCTACAGGGGGCTCCAGGTCCATACGAGCAGTACTTC.